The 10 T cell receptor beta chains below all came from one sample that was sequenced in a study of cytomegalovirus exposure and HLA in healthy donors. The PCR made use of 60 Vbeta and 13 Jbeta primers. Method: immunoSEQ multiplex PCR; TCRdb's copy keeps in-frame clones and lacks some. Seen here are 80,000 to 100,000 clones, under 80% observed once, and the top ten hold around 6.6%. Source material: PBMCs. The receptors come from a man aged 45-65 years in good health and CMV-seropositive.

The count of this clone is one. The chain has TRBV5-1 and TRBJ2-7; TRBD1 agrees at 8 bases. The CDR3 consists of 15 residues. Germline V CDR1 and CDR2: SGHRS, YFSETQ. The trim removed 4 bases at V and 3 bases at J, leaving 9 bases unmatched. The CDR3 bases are TGCGCCAGCAGCCGTTTAAGACAGGGGATCTACGAGCAGTACTTC. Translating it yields CASSRLRQGIYEQYF.

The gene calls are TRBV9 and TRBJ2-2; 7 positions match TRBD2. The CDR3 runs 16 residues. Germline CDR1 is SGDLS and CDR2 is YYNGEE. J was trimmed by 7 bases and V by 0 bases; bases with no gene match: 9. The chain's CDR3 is CASSVGGGDTGGELFF. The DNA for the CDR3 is TGTGCCAGCAGCGTAGGGGGAGGGGATACCGGCGGGGAGCTGTTTTTT.

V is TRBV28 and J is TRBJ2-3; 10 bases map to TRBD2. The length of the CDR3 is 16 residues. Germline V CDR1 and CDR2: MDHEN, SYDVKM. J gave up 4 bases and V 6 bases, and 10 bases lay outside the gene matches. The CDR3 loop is CASSPPIAGGSDTQYF. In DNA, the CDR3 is TGTGCCAGCAGCCCACCAATAGCGGGGGGCTCAGATACGCAGTATTTT.

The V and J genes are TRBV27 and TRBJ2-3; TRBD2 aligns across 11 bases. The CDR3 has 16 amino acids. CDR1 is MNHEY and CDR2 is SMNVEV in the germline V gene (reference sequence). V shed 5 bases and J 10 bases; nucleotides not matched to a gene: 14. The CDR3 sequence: CASSPQLAGGSPAQYF. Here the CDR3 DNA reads TGTGCCAGCAGTCCCCAATTAGCGGGGGGGAGCCCGGCGCAGTATTTT.

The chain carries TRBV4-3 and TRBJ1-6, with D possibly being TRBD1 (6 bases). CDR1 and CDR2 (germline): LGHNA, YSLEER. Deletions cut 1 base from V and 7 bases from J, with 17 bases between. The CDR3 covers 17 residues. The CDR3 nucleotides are TGCGCCAGCAGCCAAGCCCCTAGGACAGCGATAAATTCACCCCTCCACTTT. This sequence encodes CASSQAPRTAINSPLHF.

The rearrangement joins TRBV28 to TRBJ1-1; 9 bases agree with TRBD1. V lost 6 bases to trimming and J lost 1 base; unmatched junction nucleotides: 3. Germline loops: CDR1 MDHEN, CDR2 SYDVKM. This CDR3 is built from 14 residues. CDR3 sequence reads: CASSSGQGNTEAFF. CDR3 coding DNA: TGTGCCAGCAGCTCGGGACAGGGGAACACTGAAGCTTTCTTT. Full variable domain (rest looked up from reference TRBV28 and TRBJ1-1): DVKVTQSSRYLVKRTGEKVFLECVQDMDHENMFWYRQDPGLGLRLIYFSYDVKMKEKGDIPEGYSVSREKKERFSLILESASTNQTSMYLCASSSGQGNTEAFFGQGTRLTVV.

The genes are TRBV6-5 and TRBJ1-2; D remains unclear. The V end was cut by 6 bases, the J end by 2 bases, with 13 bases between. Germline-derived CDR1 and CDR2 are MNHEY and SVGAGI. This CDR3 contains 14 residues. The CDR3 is CASSRAGENYGYTF. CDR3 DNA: TGTGCCAGCAGCCGAGCCGGGGAGAACTATGGCTACACCTTC.

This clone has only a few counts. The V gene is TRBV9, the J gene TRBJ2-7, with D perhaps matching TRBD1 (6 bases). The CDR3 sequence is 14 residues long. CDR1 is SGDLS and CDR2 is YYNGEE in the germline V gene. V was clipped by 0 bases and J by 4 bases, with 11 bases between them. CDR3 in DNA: TGTGCCAGCAGCGTAGAATCAGGGGCGTACGAGCAGTACTTC. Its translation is CASSVESGAYEQYF.

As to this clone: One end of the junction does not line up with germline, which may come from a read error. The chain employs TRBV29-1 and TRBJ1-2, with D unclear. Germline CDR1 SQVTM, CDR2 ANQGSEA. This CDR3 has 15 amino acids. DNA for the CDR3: TGCAGCGTTGAAGACAGATACCCAAATAACTATGGCTACCCCTTC. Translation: CSVEDRYPNNYGYPF.

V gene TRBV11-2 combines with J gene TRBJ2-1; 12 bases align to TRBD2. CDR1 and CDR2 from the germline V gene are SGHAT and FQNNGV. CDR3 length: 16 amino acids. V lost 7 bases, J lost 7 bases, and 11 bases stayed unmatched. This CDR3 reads CASTDLAGGRGNEQFF. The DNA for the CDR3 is TGTGCCAGCACCGACCTAGCGGGGGGGCGGGGTAATGAGCAGTTCTTC. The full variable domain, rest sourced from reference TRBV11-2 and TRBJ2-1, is EAGVAQSPRYKIIEKRQSVAFWCNPISGHATLYWYQQILGQGPKLLIQFQNNGVVDDSQLPKDRFSAERLKGVDSTLKIQPAKLEDSAVYLCASTDLAGGRGNEQFFGPGTRLTVL.